The sequence of this T cell receptor (beta chain) was determined in a study of shared clonotypes between healthy human individuals (dated by TCRdb to the early 2020s). In terms of the full investigation: A couple of women and a few men aged 18 to 49 years were included in the cohort. For each donor, CD4 naive and CD4 memory were each given three plates, CD8 naive was given two plates, and CD8 memory was given one plate. Per donor, leukapheresis produced somewhere between about 0.8 and 9 billion PBMCs. To estimate repertoire size and how much clonotype sharing occurs between individuals, the study deeply sequenced the blood TCR repertoires of a handful of healthy adults. Libraries were prepared and TCR repertoires were sequenced by different laboratories using diverse techniques, in order to increase sequencing depth and limit assay-specific biases.

As regards this clone: The antigen it recognizes is unknown. Nothing much larger sits one base from this clone, and base qualities are not available.

Donors were healthy HIV-negative adults with no recently reported acute infections or vaccinations. Only Caucasian adults living in Nashville, Tennessee, USA were represented among the donors. CD4+ T cells were enriched by magnetic negative selection, after which naive cells were positively selected on CD45RA and the negative fraction was taken as the memory subset. Blood was obtained by leukapheresis, after which PBMCs were separated by Ficoll-Histopaque density gradient centrifugation and cryopreserved in liquid nitrogen vapor phase. Analytical flow cytometry was used to check the purity and quantity of every magnetically sorted T cell population. Genomic DNA was isolated from each sorted fraction and quantified by UV absorbance on a Nanodrop 2000c. The junction carries 10 bases between V and J, which are trimmed by 4 bases and 0 bases respectively. The CDR3 spans 15 residues, from the cysteine through the phenylalanine. Here the CDR3 DNA is all that survives: 45 bases in frame from base 1. CDR1 and CDR2 were assigned from the germline V gene as MRHNA and SNTAGT.

Using the deep immunoSEQ assay, TCR CDR3 regions were amplified from genomic DNA by multiplex PCR. Extracted genomic DNA from each cell subset was distributed evenly across all wells of several immunoSEQ 96-well plates, and each plate was treated as a replicate. Each replicate PCR for sorted subsets received 150 to 250 ng genomic DNA, equal to about 30,000 T cell genomes. Purified libraries were quantified with a Qubit 3.0 fluorometer, sized on a Bioanalyzer 2100, and re-quantified with the KAPA Library Quantification kit. Every immunoSEQ 96-well plate was sequenced on a separate single-read 150-cycle Illumina NextSeq 550 flow cell. Turning to the authors' computational methods: Because the immunoSEQ output included only junctional sequences and no quality scores, the filtering could not be the same as the filtering used for full-length reads. Sequences were annotated with PyIR, a Python wrapper for IgBLAST v1.9, using IMGT germline references to assign V/J genes and CDR3. Reads were removed for weak V/J assignments (E-value above 1e-6), missing CDR3, stop codons, out-of-frame junctions, or ambiguous translated residues. V3J clonotypes were defined as sequences sharing an identical inferred V gene, J gene, and CDR3 amino acid sequence. Percentage overlap between repertoires was calculated by dividing the number of shared unique clonotypes by the size of the smaller repertoire. RTK rarefaction, the Chao1 estimator, and Recon v2.1 estimates of unobserved clonotypes were used to assess repertoire richness. For all TCRbeta clonotypes obtained by the gDNA method from a few donors, generation probabilities were computed with OLGA. TCRdb's version of the immuneACCESS table is confined to in-frame rearrangements and falls short of the full clone set. An unresolved V gene accounts for under half of the shortfall where checked; the remainder is of unknown origin. The DNA was the basis for D and trimming; V, J and clone size are from that table. The sample contains 850,000 to 1,100,000 clones, roughly 80% of them found a single time. The top ten clones comprise approximately 0.9% of the sample.

What the study reported, not specific to this receptor: Sampling was restricted to blood, and TCR repertoires in tissue are likely to differ from TCR repertoires in blood. The genetic and exposure-history diversity represented was limited by the small number of donors. Pairwise subsampling led to the expectation that sequencing depth would affect the degree of clonotype sharing among donors. Estimated clonotype richness was generally larger for naive than for memory subsets. Higher generation probabilities were observed for clonotypes shared by all four sorted-subset donors than for non-shared clonotypes. When four donors were compared, the shared fraction of clonotypes was about 5% for naive CD4, roughly 3.3% for naive CD8, more than 2% for memory CD4, and less than 0.5% for memory CD8. Even with the large sequencing depth, rarefaction of the sorted-subset datasets indicated that sequencing was incomplete.

Sequencing was done on a sample of memory CD4+ T cells from PBMCs. What the cell subset or site label conveys for this sample: CD45RA-negative fraction. The sequence derives from a man aged 18 to 29 in good health. Some clones in this sample may be carry-over from other donors' samples. The chain was built from TRBV6-4 and TRBJ2-1; the D gene remains uncertain. DNA sequence: TGTGCCAGCAGTGCTCTTAGTAGCTCCTACAATGAGCAGTTCTTC. It codes for CASSALSSSYNEQFF.